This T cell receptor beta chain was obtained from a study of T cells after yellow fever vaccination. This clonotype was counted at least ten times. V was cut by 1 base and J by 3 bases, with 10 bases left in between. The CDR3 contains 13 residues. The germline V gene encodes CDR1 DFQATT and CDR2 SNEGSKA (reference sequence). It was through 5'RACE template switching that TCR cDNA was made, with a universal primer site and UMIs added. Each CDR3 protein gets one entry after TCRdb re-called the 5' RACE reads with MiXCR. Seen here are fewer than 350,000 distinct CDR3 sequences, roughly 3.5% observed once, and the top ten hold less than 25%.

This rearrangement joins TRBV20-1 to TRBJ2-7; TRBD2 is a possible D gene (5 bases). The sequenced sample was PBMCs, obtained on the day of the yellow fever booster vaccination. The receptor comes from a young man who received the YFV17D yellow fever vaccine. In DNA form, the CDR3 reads TGCAGTGCTAGAGGGAACGGGGTCTACGAGCAGTACTTC. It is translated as CSARGNGVYEQYF.